Here is one TCR beta chain with its context. Per the original data handling: Nucleated cell number was recorded as an estimate derived from reference gene primer amplification. Sequencing was performed with immunoSEQ multiplex PCR; in TCRdb, only in-frame clones are kept and a portion is missing. That table gives V, J and clone size, and the DNA gave D and trimming. Seen here are under 250,000 clones, 88% observed once, and the top ten hold roughly 1.4%. CDR1 is LGHDT and CDR2 is YNNKEL in the germline V gene (reference sequence). There are 16 residues in the CDR3. V dropped 0 bases and J dropped 7 bases, with 18 bases sitting between them. This sample is drawn from a study of blood T cell repertoires in COVID-19. Looking at the study overall: Collection of acute and convalescent COVID-19 samples took place in the United States, Italy and Spain. From T cells, B-cell-depleted T cells, or PBMCs came the material, which was cDNA or gDNA.

The J gene is TRBJ1-1, the V gene TRBV3-1 (or the pseudogene TRBV3-2), with D maybe TRBD1 (6 bases). This sequence was found in a man older than 75 with acute or convalescent COVID-19. The sequencing input was peripheral blood. CDR3 protein: CASSQDLGGSSREAFF. CDR3 DNA: TGTGCCAGCAGCCAAGATCTTGGGGGCTCTTCGCGTGAAGCTTTCTTT.